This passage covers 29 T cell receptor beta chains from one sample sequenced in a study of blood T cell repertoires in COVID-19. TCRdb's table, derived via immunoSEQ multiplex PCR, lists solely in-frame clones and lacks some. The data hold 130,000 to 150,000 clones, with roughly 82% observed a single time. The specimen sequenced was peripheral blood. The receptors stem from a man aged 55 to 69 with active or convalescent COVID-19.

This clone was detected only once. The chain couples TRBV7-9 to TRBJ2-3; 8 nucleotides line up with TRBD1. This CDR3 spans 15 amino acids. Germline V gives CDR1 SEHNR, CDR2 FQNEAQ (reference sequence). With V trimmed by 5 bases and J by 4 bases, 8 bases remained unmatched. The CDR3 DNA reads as TGTGCCAGCAGCCTCGGACAGGGTGGTGCAGATACGCAGTATTTT. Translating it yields CASSLGQGGADTQYF.

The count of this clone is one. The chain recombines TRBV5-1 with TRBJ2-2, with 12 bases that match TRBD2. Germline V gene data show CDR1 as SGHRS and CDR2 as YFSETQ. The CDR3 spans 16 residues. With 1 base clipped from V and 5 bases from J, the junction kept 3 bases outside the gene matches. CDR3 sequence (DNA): TGCGCCAGCAGCTTGCCGCTAGCGGGAGGGACCGGGGAGCTGTTTTTT. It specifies CASSLPLAGGTGELFF. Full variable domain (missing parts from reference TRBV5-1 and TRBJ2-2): KAGVTQTPRYLIKTRGQQVTLSCSPISGHRSVSWYQQTPGQGLQFLFEYFSETQRNKGNFPGRFSGRQFSNSRSEMNVSTLELGDSALYLCASSLPLAGGTGELFFGEGSRLTVL.

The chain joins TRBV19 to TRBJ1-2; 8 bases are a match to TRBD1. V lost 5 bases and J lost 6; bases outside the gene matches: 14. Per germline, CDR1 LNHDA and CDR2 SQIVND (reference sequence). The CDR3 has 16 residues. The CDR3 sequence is CASSSGQGLFGHGYTF. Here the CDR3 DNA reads TGTGCCAGTAGTTCTGGACAGGGCTTATTTGGACATGGCTACACCTTC.

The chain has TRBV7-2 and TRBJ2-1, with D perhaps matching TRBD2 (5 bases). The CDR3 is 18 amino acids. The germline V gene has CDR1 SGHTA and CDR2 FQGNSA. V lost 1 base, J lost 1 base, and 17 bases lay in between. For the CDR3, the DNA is TGTGCCAGCAGCTTAGGGGGTCGGGGAACTTTATCCTACAATGAGCAGTTCTTC. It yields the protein CASSLGGRGTLSYNEQFF.

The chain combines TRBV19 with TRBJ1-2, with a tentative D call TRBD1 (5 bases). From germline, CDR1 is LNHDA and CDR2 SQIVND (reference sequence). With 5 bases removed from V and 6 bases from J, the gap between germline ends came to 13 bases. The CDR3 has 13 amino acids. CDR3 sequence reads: CASSALGLHGYTF. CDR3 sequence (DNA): TGTGCCAGTAGTGCGCTGGGACTGCATGGCTACACCTTC.

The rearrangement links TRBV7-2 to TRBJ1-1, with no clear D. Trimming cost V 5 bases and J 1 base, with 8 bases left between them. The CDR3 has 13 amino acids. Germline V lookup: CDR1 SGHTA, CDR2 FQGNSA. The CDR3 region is CASSIPGNTEAFF. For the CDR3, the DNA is TGTGCCAGCAGCATCCCAGGGAACACTGAAGCTTTCTTT.

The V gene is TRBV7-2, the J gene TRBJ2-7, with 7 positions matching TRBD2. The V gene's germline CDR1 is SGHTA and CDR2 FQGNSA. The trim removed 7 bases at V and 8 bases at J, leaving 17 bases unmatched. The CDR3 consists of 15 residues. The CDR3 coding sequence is TGTGCCAGCACCACCTCTAGCGGCACTACTACGAAGCAGTACTTC. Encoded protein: CASTTSSGTTTKQYF.

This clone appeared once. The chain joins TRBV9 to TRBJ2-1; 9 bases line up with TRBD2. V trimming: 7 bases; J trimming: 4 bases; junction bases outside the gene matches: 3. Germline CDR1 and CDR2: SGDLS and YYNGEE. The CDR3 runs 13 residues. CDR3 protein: CASGLAGYNEQFF. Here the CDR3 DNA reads TGTGCCAGCGGTCTAGCGGGATACAATGAGCAGTTCTTC.

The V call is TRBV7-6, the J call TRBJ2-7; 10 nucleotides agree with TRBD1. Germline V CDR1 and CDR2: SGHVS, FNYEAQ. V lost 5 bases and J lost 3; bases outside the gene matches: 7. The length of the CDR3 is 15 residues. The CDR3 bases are TGTGCCAGCAGCCAAGCCGGGACAGGGGTCTACGAGCAGTACTTC. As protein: CASSQAGTGVYEQYF.

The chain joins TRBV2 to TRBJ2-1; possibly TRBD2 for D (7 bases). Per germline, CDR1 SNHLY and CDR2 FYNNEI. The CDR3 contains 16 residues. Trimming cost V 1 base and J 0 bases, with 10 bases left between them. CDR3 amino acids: CASSEGRGASYNEQFF. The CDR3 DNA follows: TGTGCCAGCAGTGAAGGCCGGGGGGCCTCCTACAATGAGCAGTTCTTC.

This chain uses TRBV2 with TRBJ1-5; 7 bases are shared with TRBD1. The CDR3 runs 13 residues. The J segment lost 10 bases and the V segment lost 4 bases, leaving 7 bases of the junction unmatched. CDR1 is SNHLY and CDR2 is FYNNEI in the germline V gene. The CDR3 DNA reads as TGTGCCAGCAGTGGGACAGGCGGTCTTCCCCAGCATTTT. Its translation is CASSGTGGLPQHF.

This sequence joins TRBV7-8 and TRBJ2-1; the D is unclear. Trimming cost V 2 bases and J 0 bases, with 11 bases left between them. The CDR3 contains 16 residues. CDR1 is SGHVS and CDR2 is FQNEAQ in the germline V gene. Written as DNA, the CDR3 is TGTGCCAGCAGCTTACGCGGCACCAACTCCTACAATGAGCAGTTCTTC. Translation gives CASSLRGTNSYNEQFF.

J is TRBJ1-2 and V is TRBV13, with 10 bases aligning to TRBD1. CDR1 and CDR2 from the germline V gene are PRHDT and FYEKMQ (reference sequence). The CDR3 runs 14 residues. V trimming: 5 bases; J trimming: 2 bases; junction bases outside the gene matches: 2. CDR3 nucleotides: TGTGCCAGCAGCGGGACAGGGGTAAACTATGGCTACACCTTC. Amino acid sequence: CASSGTGVNYGYTF.

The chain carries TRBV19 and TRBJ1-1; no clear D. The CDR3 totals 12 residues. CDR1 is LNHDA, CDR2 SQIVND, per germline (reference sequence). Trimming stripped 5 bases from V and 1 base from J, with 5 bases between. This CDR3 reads CASSAGNTEAFF. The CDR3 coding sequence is TGTGCCAGTAGTGCGGGGAACACTGAAGCTTTCTTT.

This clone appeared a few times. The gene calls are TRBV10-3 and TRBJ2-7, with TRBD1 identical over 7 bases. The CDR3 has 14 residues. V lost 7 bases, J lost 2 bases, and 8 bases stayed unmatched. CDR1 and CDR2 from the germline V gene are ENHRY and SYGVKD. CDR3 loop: CAIKKDRVAYEQYF. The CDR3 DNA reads TGTGCCATCAAGAAAGACAGGGTGGCCTACGAGCAGTACTTC.

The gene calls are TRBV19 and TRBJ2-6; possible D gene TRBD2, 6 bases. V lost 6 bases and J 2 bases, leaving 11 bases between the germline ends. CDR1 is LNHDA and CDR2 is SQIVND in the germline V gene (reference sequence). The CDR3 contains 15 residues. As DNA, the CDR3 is TGTGCCAGTAGGGGGTCGGGGGCTGGGGCCAACGTCCTGACTTTC. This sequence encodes CASRGSGAGANVLTF.

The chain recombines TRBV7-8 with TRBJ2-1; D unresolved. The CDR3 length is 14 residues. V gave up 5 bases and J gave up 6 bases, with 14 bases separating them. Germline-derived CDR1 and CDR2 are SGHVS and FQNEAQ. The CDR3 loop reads CASSPSPALNEQFF. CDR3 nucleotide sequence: TGTGCCAGCAGCCCTTCCCCAGCGCTCAATGAGCAGTTCTTC.

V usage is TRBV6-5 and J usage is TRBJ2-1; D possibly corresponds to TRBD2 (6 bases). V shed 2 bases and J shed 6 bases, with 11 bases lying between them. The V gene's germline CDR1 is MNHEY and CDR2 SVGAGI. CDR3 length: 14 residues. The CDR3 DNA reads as TGTGCCAGCAGTTACGCGGGACGGGGCAATGAGCAGTTCTTC. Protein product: CASSYAGRGNEQFF.

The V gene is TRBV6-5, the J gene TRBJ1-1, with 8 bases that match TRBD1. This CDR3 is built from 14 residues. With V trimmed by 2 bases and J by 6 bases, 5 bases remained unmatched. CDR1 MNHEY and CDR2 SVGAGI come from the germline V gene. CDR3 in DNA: TGTGCCAGCAGTTACACAGGGGGGAGAGCTGAAGCTTTCTTT. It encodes CASSYTGGRAEAFF.

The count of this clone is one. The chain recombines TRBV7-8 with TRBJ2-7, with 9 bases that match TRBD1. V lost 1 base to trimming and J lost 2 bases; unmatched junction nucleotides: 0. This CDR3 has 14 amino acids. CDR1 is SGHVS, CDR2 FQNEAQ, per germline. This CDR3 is CASSLDRGPYEQYV. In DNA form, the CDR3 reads TGTGCCAGCAGCTTAGACAGGGGGCCCTACGAGCAGTACGTC.

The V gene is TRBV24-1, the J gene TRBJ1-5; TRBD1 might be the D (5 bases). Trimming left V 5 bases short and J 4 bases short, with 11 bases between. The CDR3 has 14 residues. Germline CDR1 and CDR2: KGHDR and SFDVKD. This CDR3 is CATSGGGSNQPQHF. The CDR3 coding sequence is TGTGCCACCAGTGGGGGGGGAAGTAATCAGCCCCAGCATTTT.

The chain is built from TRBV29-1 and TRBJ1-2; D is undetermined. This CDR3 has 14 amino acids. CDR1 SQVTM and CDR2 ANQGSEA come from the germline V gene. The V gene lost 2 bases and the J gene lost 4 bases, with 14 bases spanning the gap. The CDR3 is CSVESAGGSYGYTF. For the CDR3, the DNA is TGCAGCGTTGAATCAGCCGGAGGATCCTATGGCTACACCTTC.

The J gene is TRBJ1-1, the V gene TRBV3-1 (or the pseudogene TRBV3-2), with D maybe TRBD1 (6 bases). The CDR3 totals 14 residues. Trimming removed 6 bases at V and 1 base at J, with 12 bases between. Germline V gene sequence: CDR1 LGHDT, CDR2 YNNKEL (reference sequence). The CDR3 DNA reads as TGTGCCAGCAGTCACTACAGGGAGAACACTGAAGCTTTCTTT. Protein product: CASSHYRENTEAFF.

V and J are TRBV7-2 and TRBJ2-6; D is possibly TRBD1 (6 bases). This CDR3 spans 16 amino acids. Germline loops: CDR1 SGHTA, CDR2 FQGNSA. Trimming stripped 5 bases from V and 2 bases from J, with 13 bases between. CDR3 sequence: CASSHSTGPGANVLTF. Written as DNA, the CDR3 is TGTGCCAGCAGCCACTCGACAGGCCCTGGGGCCAACGTCCTGACTTTC.

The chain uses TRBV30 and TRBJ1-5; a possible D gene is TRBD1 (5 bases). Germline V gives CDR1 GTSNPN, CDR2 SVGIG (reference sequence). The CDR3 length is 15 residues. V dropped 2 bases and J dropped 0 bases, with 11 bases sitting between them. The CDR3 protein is CAWSRQRHSNQPQHF. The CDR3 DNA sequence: TGTGCCTGGAGTCGACAGAGGCATAGCAATCAGCCCCAGCATTTT.

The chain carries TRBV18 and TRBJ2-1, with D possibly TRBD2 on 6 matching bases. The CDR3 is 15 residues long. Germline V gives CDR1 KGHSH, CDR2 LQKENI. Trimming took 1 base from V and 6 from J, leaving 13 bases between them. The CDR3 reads CASSPRRERFNEQFF. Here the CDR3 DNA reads TGTGCCAGCTCACCACGGCGGGAACGATTCAATGAGCAGTTCTTC.

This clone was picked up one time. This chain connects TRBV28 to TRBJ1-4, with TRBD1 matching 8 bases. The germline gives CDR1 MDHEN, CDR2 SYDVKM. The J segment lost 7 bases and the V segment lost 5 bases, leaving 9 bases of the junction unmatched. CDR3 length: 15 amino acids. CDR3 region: CASSTSGTGGEKLFF. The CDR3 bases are TGTGCCAGCAGTACCTCCGGGACAGGAGGTGAAAAACTGTTTTTT.

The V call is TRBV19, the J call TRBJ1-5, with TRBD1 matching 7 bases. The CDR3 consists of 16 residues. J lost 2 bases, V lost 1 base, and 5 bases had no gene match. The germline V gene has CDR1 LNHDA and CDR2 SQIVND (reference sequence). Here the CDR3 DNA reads TGTGCCAGTAGTATAGTCCTGGGGACAGGCAATCAGCCCCAGCATTTT. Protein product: CASSIVLGTGNQPQHF. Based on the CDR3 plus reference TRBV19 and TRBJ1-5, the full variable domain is DGGITQSPKYLFRKEGQNVTLSCEQNLNHDAMYWYRQDPGQGLRLIYYSQIVNDFQKGDIAEGYSVSREKKESFPLTVTSAQKNPTAFYLCASSIVLGTGNQPQHFGDGTRLSIL.

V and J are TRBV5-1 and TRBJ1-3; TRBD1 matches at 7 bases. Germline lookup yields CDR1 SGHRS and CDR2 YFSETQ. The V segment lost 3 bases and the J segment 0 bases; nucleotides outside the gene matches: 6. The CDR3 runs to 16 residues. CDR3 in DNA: TGCGCCAGCAGCTGGGGGGACAGAGACTCTGGAAACACCATATATTTT. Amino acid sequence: CASSWGDRDSGNTIYF.